Following are 16 T cell receptor beta chains from one sample sequenced in a study of T cells in Graves' hyperthyroidism and ophthalmopathy. Amplification targeted TCR beta CDR3 regions from RNA transcripts. Using the HTBI primer set, a first-round RT-PCR was run on the TCR CDR3. From the multiplex PCR reads, TCRdb called clonotypes with MiXCR, one entry per CDR3 protein. The sample has under 450,000 distinct CDR3 sequences, roughly 13% seen once. The specimen was blood. The receptors shown here come from a man aged 25-45 years with Graves' hyperthyroidism that later progressed to Graves' ophthalmopathy.

This clonotype was detected ten times or more. V is TRBV13 and J is TRBJ2-3, with D tentatively TRBD2 (6 bases). The CDR3 runs to 15 residues. Trimming removed 4 bases at V and 4 bases at J, with 15 bases between. Germline CDR1 is PRHDT and CDR2 is FYEKMQ (reference sequence). The CDR3 nucleotides read TGTGCCAGCAGCTCCGGGACTCGTATCGCAGATACGCAGTATTTT. This encodes CASSSGTRIADTQYF. The full variable domain, rest sourced from reference TRBV13 and TRBJ2-3, is AAGVIQSPRHLIKEKRETATLKCYPIPRHDTVYWYQQGPGQDPQFLISFYEKMQSDKGSIPDRFSAQQFSDYHSELNMSSLELGDSALYFCASSSGTRIADTQYFGPGTRLTVL.

This clonotype has only a few counts. The chain joins TRBV9 to TRBJ2-1; possibly TRBD2 for D (6 bases). Germline loops: CDR1 SGDLS, CDR2 YYNGEE. This CDR3 has 14 amino acids. Trimming removed 2 bases at V and 8 bases at J, with 14 bases between. This CDR3 reads CASSVSGRGHEQFF. CDR3 DNA sequence: TGTGCCAGCAGCGTTTCTGGGCGGGGCCATGAGCAGTTCTTC.

The gene calls are TRBV5-4 and TRBJ2-3, with a weak D call TRBD2 (5 bases). The CDR3 has 12 residues. V was shortened by 4 bases and J by 6 bases, with 9 bases between the two germline ends. CDR1 SGHNT and CDR2 YYREEE come from the germline V gene (reference sequence). CDR3: CASSQREDTQYF. The CDR3 nucleotides are TGTGCCAGCAGCCAAAGGGAGGATACGCAGTATTTT.

This clonotype has just one count. This chain uses TRBV3-1 with TRBJ2-7, with 8 bases identical to TRBD1. Germline V CDR1 and CDR2: LGHDT, YNNKEL (reference sequence). J was trimmed by 0 bases and V by 7 bases; bases with no gene match: 5. The CDR3 consists of 14 residues. The CDR3, as DNA: TGTGCCAGCACCCGGACAGGGAGCTCCTACGAGCAGTACTTC. Translation: CASTRTGSSYEQYF.

There are many counts of this clonotype. The chain uses TRBV7-9 and TRBJ2-1; perhaps TRBD1 as D (6 bases). CDR3 size: 15 residues. Germline CDR1 and CDR2: SEHNR and FQNEAQ (reference sequence). V was trimmed by 0 bases and J by 6 bases, leaving 12 bases between them. CDR3 sequence: CASSLAPTGSNEQFF. CDR3 bases: TGTGCCAGCAGCTTAGCCCCAACAGGGTCCAATGAGCAGTTCTTC.

As regards this clonotype: A single base separates this from a much larger clone, so it may be a read error. This chain links TRBV6-1 with TRBJ1-1; no clear D gene. V lost 5 bases to trimming and J lost 3 bases, with 10 bases between them. CDR3 length equals 13 residues. From germline, CDR1 is MNHNS and CDR2 SASEGT. The CDR3, as DNA: TGTGCCAGCAGTAGGAATTTGGACACTGAAGCTTTCTTT. Protein product: CASSRNLDTEAFF.

This clonotype was picked up one time. This may be a read error, as it is one base from a much larger clone. The gene calls are TRBV28 and TRBJ2-5, with D possibly being TRBD1 (5 bases). The CDR3 runs 16 residues. The germline CDR1 and CDR2 sequences are MDHEN and SYDVKM. With 5 bases removed from V and 2 bases from J, the gap between germline ends came to 18 bases. For the CDR3, the DNA is TGTGCCAGCAGTGAACTCGACAGCACCCATCAAGAGACCCAGTACTTC. It codes for CASSELDSTHQETQYF.

The sample holds many counts of this clonotype. The chain uses TRBV13 and TRBJ2-7, with D unresolved. The germline V gene encodes CDR1 PRHDT and CDR2 FYEKMQ (reference sequence). Trimming pared 1 base from V and 5 bases from J, leaving 6 bases between. The CDR3 runs to 12 residues. CDR3 nucleotides: TGTGCCAGCAGCTTAGTTCGGGACGAGCAGTACTTC. It specifies CASSLVRDEQYF. Looking up the rest from reference TRBV13 and TRBJ2-7 gives the full variable domain: AAGVIQSPRHLIKEKRETATLKCYPIPRHDTVYWYQQGPGQDPQFLISFYEKMQSDKGSIPDRFSAQQFSDYHSELNMSSLELGDSALYFCASSLVRDEQYFGPGTRLTVT.

The V call is TRBV7-9, the J call TRBJ1-2, with D unclear. The V gene's germline CDR1 is SEHNR and CDR2 FQNEAQ (reference sequence). CDR3 length: 15 residues. Between the trimmed V and J ends, which lost 5 bases and 4 bases, there was a span of 17 bases. The CDR3 here is CASSPPLGQSYGYTF. Here the CDR3 DNA reads TGTGCCAGCAGCCCCCCCTTAGGGCAGAGCTATGGCTACACCTTC.

The genes are TRBV24-1 and TRBJ2-1; 9 bases agree with TRBD2. Trimming at V came to 4 bases and at J to 5 bases, leaving 8 bases not matched to a gene. CDR1 KGHDR and CDR2 SFDVKD come from the germline V gene. This CDR3 spans 16 amino acids. CDR3 sequence: CATSEPPSGEDNEQFF. The CDR3 nucleotides read TGTGCCACCAGTGAACCCCCTAGCGGGGAGGACAATGAGCAGTTCTTC.

This clonotype was counted many times. The V gene is TRBV11-2, the J gene TRBJ2-1; tentatively, D is TRBD1 or TRBD2 (5 bases each). V lost 8 bases to trimming and J lost 9 bases, with 23 bases between them. The germline gives CDR1 SGHAT, CDR2 FQNNGV. This CDR3 region has 15 residues. Written as DNA, the CDR3 is TGTGCCAGCGCCCTTCTCCGGGACCGCACATTTGAGCAGTTCTTC. The encoded protein is CASALLRDRTFEQFF.

In its sample, this clonotype was seen many times. The J gene is TRBJ1-5, the V gene TRBV24-1; a weak D match, TRBD1 (6 bases). This CDR3 spans 16 amino acids. Looked up from germline, CDR1 is KGHDR and CDR2 is SFDVKD. The ends were cut back, 3 bases at V and 5 bases at J, with 16 bases in the middle. Here the CDR3 reads CATSDTTGSTHQPQHF. CDR3 coding DNA: TGTGCCACCAGTGATACCACAGGGTCCACACATCAGCCCCAGCATTTT.

This clonotype was detected many times. The chain couples TRBV12-3 or TRBV12-4 to TRBJ2-3, with D possibly being TRBD1 or TRBD2 (6 bases each). The CDR3 extends over 14 amino acids. Trimming shortened V by 5 bases and J by 10 bases, and 19 bases separated the two germline ends. The CDR3 sequence is CASSLEGGPHAQYF. The CDR3 DNA is TGTGCCAGCAGTCTAGAGGGGGGACCCCACGCGCAGTATTTT.

The chain carries TRBV12-3 or TRBV12-4 and TRBJ1-1; D is ambiguous. The CDR3 is 14 amino acids. The V gene lost 6 bases and the J gene lost 8 bases, with 19 bases spanning the gap. Here the CDR3 DNA reads TGTGCCAGCAGCCCCACGGACGGAGGGTTGGAAGCTTTCTTT. Encoded protein: CASSPTDGGLEAFF.

The chain employs TRBV24-1 and TRBJ2-1; D is uncertain. Trimming removed 3 bases at V and 0 bases at J, with 8 bases between. Germline lookup yields CDR1 KGHDR and CDR2 SFDVKD. The CDR3 is made up of 15 amino acids. The CDR3 region has the DNA TGTGCCACCAGTGATCGCGTTAGCTCCTACAATGAGCAGTTCTTC. It translates to CATSDRVSSYNEQFF.

Of note for this clonotype: Germline and junction disagree at one end, which may indicate a read error. This sequence joins TRBV3-1 and TRBJ2-7; a possible D gene is TRBD1 (6 bases). The V gene's germline CDR1 is LGHDT and CDR2 YNNKEL (reference sequence). The CDR3 consists of 16 residues. This chain's CDR3 is CANSQDQGPSTYEQYF. The DNA for the CDR3 is TGTGCCAACAGCCAAGATCAGGGGCCGTCAACCTACGAGCAGTACTTC.